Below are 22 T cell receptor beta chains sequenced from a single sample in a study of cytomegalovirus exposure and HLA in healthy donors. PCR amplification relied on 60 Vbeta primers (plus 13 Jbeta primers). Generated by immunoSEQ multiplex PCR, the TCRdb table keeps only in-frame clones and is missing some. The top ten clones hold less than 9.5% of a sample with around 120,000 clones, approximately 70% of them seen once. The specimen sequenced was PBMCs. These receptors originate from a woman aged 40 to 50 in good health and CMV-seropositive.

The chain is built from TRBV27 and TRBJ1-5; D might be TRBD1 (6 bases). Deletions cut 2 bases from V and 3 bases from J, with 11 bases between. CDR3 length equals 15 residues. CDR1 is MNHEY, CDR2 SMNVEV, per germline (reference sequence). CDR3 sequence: CASSLLAGANQPQHF. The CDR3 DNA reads TGTGCCAGCAGTTTACTGGCAGGGGCCAATCAGCCCCAGCATTTT.

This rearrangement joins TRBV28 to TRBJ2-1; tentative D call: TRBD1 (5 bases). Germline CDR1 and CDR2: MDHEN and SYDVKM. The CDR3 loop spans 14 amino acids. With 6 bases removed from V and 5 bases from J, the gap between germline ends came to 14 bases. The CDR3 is CASSKIRADNEQFF. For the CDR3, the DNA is TGTGCCAGCAGCAAGATCAGGGCGGACAATGAGCAGTTCTTC.

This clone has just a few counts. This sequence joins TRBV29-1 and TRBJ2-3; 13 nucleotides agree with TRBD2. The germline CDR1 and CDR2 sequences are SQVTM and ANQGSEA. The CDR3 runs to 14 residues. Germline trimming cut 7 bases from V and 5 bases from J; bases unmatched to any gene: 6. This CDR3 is CSAWTSGRRDTQYF. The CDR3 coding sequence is TGCAGCGCATGGACTAGCGGGAGAAGAGATACGCAGTATTTT.

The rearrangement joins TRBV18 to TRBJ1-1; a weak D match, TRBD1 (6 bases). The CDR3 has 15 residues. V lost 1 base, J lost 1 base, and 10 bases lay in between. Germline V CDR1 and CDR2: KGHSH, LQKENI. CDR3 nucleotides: TGTGCCAGCTCACCACGACGGACAGAGAACACTGAAGCTTTCTTT. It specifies CASSPRRTENTEAFF.

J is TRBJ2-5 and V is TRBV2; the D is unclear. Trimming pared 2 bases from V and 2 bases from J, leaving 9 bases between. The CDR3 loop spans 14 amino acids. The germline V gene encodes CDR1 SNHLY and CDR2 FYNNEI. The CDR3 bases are TGTGCCAGCAGTGAACTAAGAAATCAAGAGACCCAGTACTTC. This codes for CASSELRNQETQYF.

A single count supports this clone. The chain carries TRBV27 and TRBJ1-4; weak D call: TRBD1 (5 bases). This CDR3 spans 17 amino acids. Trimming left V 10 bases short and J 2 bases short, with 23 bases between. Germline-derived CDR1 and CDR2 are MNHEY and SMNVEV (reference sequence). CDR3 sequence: CATPRGKGRETNEKLFF. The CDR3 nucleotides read TGTGCCACCCCCCGGGGGAAGGGTCGAGAGACTAATGAAAAACTGTTTTTT.

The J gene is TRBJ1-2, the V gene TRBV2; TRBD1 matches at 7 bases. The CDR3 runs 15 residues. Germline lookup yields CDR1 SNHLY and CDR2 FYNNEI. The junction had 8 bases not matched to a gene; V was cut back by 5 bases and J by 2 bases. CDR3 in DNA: TGTGCCAGCAGTCGGGACAGCCTCCGAAACTATGGCTACACCTTC. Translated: CASSRDSLRNYGYTF.

This chain's CDR3 is CASRKGTLRDTDTQYF. In DNA form, the CDR3 reads TGTGCCAGCAGGAAGGGAACCCTCAGGGACACAGATACGCAGTATTTT. The chain joins TRBV14 to TRBJ2-3; D is perhaps TRBD1 (5 bases). Trimming shortened V by 6 bases and J by 2 bases, and 18 bases separated the two germline ends. Germline loops: CDR1 SGHDN, CDR2 FVKESK. CDR3 size: 16 residues. The full variable domain, in which reference TRBV14 and TRBJ2-3 provide the parts outside the CDR3, is EAGVTQFPSHSVIEKGQTVTLRCDPISGHDNLYWYRRVMGKEIKFLLHFVKESKQDESGMPNNRFLAERTGGTYSTLKVQPAELEDSGVYFCASRKGTLRDTDTQYFGPGTRLTVL.

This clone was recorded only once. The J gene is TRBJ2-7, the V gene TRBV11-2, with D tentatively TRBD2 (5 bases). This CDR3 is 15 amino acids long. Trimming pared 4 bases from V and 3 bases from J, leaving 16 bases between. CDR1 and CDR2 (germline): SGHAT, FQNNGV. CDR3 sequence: CASSYQGGPYYEQYF. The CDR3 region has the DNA TGTGCCAGCAGCTACCAAGGAGGACCCTACTACGAGCAGTACTTC.

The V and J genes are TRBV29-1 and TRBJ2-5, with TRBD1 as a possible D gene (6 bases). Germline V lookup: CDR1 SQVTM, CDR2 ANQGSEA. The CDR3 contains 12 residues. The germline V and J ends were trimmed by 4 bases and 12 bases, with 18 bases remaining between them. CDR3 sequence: CSVVGMTGLEYF. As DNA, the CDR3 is TGCAGCGTTGTCGGAATGACAGGACTGGAGTACTTC.

CDR3 in amino acids: CATITGGTEAFF. The CDR3 DNA is TGTGCCACCATAACAGGGGGCACTGAAGCTTTCTTT. This rearrangement joins TRBV19 to TRBJ1-1; TRBD1 aligns across 8 bases. The length of the CDR3 is 12 residues. J gave up 4 bases and V 10 bases, and 5 bases lay outside the gene matches. Per the germline V gene, CDR1 is LNHDA and CDR2 is SQIVND (reference sequence).

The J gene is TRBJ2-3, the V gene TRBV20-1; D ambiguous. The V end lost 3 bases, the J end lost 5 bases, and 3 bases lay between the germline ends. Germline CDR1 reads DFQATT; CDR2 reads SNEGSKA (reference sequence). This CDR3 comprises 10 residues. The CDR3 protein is CSASGDTQYF. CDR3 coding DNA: TGCAGTGCTAGCGGAGATACGCAGTATTTT.

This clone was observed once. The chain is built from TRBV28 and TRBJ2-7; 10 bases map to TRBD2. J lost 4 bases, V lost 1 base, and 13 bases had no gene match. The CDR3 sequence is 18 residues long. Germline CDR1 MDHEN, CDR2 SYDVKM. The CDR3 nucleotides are TGTGCCAGCAGTTTATTCCACCTAGCGGGAGAGGAGGAGTACGAGCAGTACTTC. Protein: CASSLFHLAGEEEYEQYF.

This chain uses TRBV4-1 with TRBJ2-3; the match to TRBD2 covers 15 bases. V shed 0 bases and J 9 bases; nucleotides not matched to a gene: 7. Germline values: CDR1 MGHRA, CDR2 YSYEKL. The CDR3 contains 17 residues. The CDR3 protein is CASSQDRGTSGRLTQYF. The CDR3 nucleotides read TGCGCCAGCAGCCAAGATCGGGGGACTAGCGGGAGGTTGACGCAGTATTTT.

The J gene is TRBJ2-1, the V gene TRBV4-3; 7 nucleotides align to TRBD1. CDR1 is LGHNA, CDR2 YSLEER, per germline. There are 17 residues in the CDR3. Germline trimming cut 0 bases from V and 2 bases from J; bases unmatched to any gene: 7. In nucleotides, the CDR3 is TGCGCCAGCAGCCAAGAAATCGGACAGGCTACCTACAATGAGCAGTTCTTC. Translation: CASSQEIGQATYNEQFF.

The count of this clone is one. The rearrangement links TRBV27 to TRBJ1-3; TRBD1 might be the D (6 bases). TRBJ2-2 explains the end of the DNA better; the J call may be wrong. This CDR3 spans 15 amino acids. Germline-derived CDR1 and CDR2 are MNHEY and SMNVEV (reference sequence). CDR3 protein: CASSPVFTGTGELFF. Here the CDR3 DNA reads TGTGCCAGCAGTCCCGTCTTCACAGGGACCGGGGAGCTGTTTTTT.

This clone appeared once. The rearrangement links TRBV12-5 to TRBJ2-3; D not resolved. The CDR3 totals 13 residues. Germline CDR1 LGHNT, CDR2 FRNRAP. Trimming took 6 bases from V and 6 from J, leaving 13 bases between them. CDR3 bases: TGTGCTAGTGGCCAATCTAGGTGGGATACGCAGTATTTT. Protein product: CASGQSRWDTQYF.

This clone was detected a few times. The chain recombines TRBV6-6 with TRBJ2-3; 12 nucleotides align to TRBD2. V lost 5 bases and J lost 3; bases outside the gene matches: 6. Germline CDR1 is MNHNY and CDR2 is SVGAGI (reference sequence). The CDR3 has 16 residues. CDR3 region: CASSNLAGGGTDTQYF. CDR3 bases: TGTGCCAGCAGTAACCTAGCGGGAGGGGGGACAGATACGCAGTATTTT.

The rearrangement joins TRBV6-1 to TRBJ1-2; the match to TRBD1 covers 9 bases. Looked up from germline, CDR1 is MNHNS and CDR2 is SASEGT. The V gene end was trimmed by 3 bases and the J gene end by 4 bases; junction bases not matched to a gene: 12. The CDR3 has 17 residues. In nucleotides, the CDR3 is TGTGCCAGCAGTGACCTCCTACAGGGGGCGATTATCTATGGCTACACCTTC. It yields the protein CASSDLLQGAIIYGYTF.

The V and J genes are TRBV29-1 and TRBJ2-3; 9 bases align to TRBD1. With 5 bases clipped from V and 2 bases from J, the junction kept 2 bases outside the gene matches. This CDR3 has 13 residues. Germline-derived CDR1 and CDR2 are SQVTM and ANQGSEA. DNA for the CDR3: TGCAGCGTTAGGACAGGGGTCACAGATACGCAGTATTTT. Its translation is CSVRTGVTDTQYF.

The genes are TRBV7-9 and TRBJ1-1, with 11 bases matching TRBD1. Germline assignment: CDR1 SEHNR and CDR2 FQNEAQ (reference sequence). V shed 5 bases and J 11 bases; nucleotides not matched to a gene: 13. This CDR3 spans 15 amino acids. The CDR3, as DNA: TGTGCCAGCAGCCCGACTTCCCAAGGACAGGGGGCGGCTTTCTTT. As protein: CASSPTSQGQGAAFF.

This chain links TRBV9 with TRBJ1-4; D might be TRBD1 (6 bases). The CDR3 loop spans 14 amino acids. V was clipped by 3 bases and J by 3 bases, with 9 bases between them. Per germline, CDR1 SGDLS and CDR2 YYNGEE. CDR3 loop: CASSGTVSNEKLFF. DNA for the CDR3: TGTGCCAGCAGCGGGACAGTCTCTAATGAAAAACTGTTTTTT.